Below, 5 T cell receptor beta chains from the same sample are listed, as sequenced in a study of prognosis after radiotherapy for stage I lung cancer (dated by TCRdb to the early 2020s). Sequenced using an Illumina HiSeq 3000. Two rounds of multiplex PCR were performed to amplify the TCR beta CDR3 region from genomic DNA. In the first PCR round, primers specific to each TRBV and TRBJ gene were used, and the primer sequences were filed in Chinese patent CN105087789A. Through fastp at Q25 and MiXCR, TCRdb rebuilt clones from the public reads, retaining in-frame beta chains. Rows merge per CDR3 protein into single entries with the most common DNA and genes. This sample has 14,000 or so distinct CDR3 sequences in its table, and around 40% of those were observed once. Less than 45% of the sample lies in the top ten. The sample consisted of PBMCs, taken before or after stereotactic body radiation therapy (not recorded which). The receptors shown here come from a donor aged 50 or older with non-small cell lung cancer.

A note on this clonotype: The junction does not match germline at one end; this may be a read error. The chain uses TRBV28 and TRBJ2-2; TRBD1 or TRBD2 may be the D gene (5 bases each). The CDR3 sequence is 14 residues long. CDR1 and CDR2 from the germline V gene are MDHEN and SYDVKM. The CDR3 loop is CTSRRGGNTVELFF. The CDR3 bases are TGTACCAGCAGACGTGGGGGAAACACCGTGGAGCTGTTTTTT. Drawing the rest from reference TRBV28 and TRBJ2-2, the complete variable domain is DVKVTQSSRYLVKRTGEKVFLECVQDMDHENMFWYRQDPGLGLRLIYFSYDVKMKEKGDIPEGYSVSREKKERFSLILESASTNQTSMYLCTSRRGGNTVELFFGEGSRLTVL.

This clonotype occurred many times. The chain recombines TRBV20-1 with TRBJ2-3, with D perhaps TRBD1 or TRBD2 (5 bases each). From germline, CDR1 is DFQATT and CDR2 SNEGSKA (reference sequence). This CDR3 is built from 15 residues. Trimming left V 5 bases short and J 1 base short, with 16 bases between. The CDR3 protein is CSALPIRGGTDTQYF. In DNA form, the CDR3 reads TGCAGTGCTCTCCCTATCCGGGGCGGCACAGATACGCAGTATTTT.

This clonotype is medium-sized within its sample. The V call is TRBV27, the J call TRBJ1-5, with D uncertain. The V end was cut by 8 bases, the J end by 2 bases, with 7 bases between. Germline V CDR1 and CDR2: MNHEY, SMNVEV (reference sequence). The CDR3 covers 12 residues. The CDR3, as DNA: TGTGCCAGCGGACGAGGCAATCAGCCCCAGCATTTT. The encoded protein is CASGRGNQPQHF.

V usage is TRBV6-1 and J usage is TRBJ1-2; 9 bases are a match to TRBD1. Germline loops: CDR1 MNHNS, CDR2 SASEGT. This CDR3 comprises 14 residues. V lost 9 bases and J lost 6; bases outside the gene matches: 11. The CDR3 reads CASRLIDRGDGYTF. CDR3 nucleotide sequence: TGTGCCAGTAGACTTATAGACAGGGGGGATGGCTACACCTTC.

The CDR3 here is CASSLEVGKLFF. The CDR3 DNA is TGTGCCAGCAGCTTGGAGGTGGGAAAACTGTTTTTT. V and J are TRBV7-9 and TRBJ1-4, with D uncertain. V shed 3 bases and J shed 10 bases, with 9 bases lying between them. Germline V CDR1 and CDR2: SEHNR, FQNEAQ (reference sequence). This CDR3 contains 12 residues.